This T cell receptor beta chain was identified during a study of blood T cell repertoires in COVID-19. The protocol was immunoSEQ multiplex PCR, while the TCRdb copy is restricted to in-frame clones and leaves out a portion. The sample shows 400,000 to 450,000 clones, roughly 90% of them seen only once. Germline CDR1 is SGDLS and CDR2 is YYNGEE. The CDR3 is 14 amino acids. V gave up 2 bases and J gave up 1 base, with 8 bases separating them. This TCR was sampled from a young man with COVID-19, enrolled during active disease. The V and J genes are TRBV9 and TRBJ2-3, with unresolved D. Sequenced input: peripheral blood. The CDR3 loop reads CASSVFAGTDTQYF. The CDR3 DNA is TGTGCCAGCAGCGTCTTTGCGGGCACAGATACGCAGTATTTT.